The text below deals with one T cell receptor (beta chain). No antigen is known for it. Germline assignment: CDR1 MNHEY and CDR2 SMNVEV (reference sequence). The CDR3 has 16 amino acids. V was trimmed by 6 bases and J by 0 bases, leaving 16 bases between them. TCRdb's copy holds only in-frame clones and misses some; the assay was immunoSEQ multiplex PCR. The data hold about 100,000 clones, with over 75% observed a single time. The data stem from a study of graft-versus-host responses after intestinal transplantation. General observations from the study: Patients who carried graft-donor T cell macrochimerism also had high graft-versus-host to host-versus-graft clonal ratios in their allografts.

The receptor was isolated from a human donor who was the organ donor for an intestinal transplant. The V gene is TRBV27, the J gene TRBJ2-3; D call uncertain. The sample consisted of unstimulated CD4+ T cells sorted from spleen or lymph node cells, taken before transplant. CDR3: CASSRKPGQSTDTQYF. DNA for the CDR3: TGTGCCAGCAGCAGAAAACCGGGCCAAAGCACAGATACGCAGTATTTT.